The T cell receptor beta chain described here comes from a study of T and B cells in COVID-19 patients. Germline CDR1 and CDR2: LNHNV and YYDKDF (reference sequence). V lost 3 bases to trimming and J lost 2 bases, with 14 bases between them. The length of the CDR3 is 15 residues. BIOMED2 TRB-A/B primer pools were used in multiplex TRB PCR. TCRdb analysed the multiplex PCR reads with MiXCR anew, one entry per CDR3 protein. The table has approximately 26,000 distinct CDR3 sequences, 32% seen once. Points from the study as a whole: Blood from mildly ill patients while symptomatic, and early samples from severe cases, were scarce.

This clonotype was picked up a small number of times. Its matching antigen is unknown. Each TRB amplification used about 220-500 ng of genomic DNA from blood. This sequence joins TRBV15 and TRBJ2-7; D may be TRBD1 (7 bases). The sequence derives from a human donor who had recovered from COVID-19. The sequencing input was blood. CDR3 in DNA: TGTGCCACCAGCAGGGAGACAGGGAGGACCTACGAGCAGTACTTC. Residues: CATSRETGRTYEQYF. Complete variable domain (other parts from reference TRBV15 and TRBJ2-7): DAMVIQNPRYQVTQFGKPVTLSCSQTLNHNVMYWYQQKSSQAPKLLFHYYDKDFNNEADTPDNFQSRRPNTSFCFLDIRSPGLGDTAMYLCATSRETGRTYEQYFGPGTRLTVT.